This T cell receptor beta chain was recovered during a study of shared clonotypes between healthy human individuals. Study in general: A couple of female and a few male donors aged 18 to 49 were enrolled. The study's findings and limits: Sorted-subset sequencing was shown by rarefaction to be incomplete despite large depth. A reduction in generation probabilities was seen for non-shared clonotypes relative to those shared by all four donors. As a rule, naive subsets had a larger estimated richness than memory subsets.

On this clone: Its target is unknown.

Clones were sequenced by immunoSEQ multiplex PCR, and TCRdb holds only the in-frame ones, with some missing. The table has about 2 million clones, roughly 95% seen once. The V end was cut by 3 bases, the J end by 1 base, with 12 bases between. Germline CDR1 and CDR2: SNHLY and FYNNEI. The CDR3 extends over 16 amino acids. Positive CCR7 selection of CD45RO-negative cells yielded the naive CD8 cells, and terminally differentiated effector memory CD45RA+ cells were excluded. This chain uses TRBV2 with TRBJ2-2, with TRBD2 as a possible D gene (5 bases). This TCR came from a man between 18 and 29 years old in good health. The specimen was naive CD8+ T cells sorted from blood. Here the CDR3 reads CASSDLGAENTGELFF. For the CDR3, the DNA is TGTGCCAGCAGTGACCTGGGAGCCGAGAACACCGGGGAGCTGTTTTTT.